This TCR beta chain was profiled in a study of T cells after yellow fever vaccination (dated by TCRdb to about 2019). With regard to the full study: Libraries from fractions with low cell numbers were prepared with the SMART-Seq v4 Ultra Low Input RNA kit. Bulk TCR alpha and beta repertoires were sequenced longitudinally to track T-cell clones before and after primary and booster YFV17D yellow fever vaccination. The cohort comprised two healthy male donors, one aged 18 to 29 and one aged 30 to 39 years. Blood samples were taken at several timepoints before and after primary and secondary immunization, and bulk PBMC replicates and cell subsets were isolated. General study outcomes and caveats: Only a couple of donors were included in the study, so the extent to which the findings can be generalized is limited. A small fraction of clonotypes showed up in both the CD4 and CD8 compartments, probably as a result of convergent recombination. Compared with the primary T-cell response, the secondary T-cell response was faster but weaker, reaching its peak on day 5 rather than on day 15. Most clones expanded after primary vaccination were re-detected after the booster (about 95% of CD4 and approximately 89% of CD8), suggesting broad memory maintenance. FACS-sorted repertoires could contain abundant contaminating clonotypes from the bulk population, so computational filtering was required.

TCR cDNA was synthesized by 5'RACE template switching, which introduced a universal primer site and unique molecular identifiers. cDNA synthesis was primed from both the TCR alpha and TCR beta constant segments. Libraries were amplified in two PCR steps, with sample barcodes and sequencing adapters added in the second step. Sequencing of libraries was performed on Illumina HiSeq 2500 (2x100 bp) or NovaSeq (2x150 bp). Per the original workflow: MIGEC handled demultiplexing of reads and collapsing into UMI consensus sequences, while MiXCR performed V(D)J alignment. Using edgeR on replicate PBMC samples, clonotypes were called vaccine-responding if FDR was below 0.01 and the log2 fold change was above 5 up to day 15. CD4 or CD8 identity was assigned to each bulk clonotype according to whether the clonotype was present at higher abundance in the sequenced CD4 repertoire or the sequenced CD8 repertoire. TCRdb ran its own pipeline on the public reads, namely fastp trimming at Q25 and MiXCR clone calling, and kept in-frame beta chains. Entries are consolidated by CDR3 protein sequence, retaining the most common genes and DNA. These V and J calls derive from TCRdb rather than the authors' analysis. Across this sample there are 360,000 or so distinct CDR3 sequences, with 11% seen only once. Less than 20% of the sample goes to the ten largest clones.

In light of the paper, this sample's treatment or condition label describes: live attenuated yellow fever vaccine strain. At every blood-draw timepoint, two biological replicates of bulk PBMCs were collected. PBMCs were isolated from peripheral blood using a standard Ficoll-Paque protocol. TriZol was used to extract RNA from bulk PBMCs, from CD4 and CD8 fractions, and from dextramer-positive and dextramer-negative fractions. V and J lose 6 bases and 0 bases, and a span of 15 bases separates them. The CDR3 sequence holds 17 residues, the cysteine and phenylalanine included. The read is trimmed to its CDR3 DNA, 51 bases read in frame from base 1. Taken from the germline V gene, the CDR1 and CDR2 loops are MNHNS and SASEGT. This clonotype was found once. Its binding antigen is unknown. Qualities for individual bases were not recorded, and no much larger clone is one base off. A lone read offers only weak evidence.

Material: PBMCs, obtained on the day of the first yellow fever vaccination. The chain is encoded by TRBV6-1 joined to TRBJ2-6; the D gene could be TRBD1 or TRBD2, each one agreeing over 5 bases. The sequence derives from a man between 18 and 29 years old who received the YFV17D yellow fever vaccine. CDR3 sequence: CASRFTREISGANVLTF. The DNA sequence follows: TGTGCCAGCAGATTTACCAGGGAGATCTCTGGGGCCAACGTCCTGACTTTC.